The 10 T cell receptor beta chains presented below share a single source sample, sequenced in a study of shared clonotypes between healthy human individuals. The data were produced by immunoSEQ multiplex PCR, yet TCRdb's version contains in-frame clones alone and is incomplete. The repertoire holds under 1,900,000 clones, with approximately 98.5% as singletons. The sequenced material came from naive CD4+ T cells sorted from blood. The subset denotes: CD45RA+ positively selected. Source of these receptors: a man aged 25 to 40 in good health.

The chain combines TRBV7-9 with TRBJ1-2, with 9 positions matching TRBD1. The CDR3 sequence is 13 residues long. Per the germline V gene, CDR1 is SEHNR and CDR2 is FQNEAQ (reference sequence). V lost 5 bases to trimming and J lost 7 bases; unmatched junction nucleotides: 5. The CDR3 nucleotides read TGTGCCAGCAGCCCTAGGGGACAGGGTGGCTACACCTTC. Translating gives CASSPRGQGGYTF.

The chain combines TRBV4-3 with TRBJ1-1; 10 bases are shared with TRBD1. CDR3 size: 15 residues. The germline V gene encodes CDR1 LGHNA and CDR2 YSLEER. The V and J ends lost 0 bases and 8 bases, in that order; junction bases with no gene match: 6. CDR3 bases: TGCGCCAGCAGCCAAGAGCGGGACAGGGGTCGGGAAGCTTTCTTT. This encodes CASSQERDRGREAFF.

The chain combines TRBV4-1 with TRBJ2-7, with TRBD1 as a possible D gene (6 bases). V was clipped by 1 base and J by 2 bases, with 15 bases between them. This CDR3 has 16 residues. The germline V gene has CDR1 MGHRA and CDR2 YSYEKL. CDR3 loop: CASSQGGQGLAYEQYF. Here the CDR3 DNA reads TGCGCCAGCAGCCAAGGGGGCCAGGGGTTAGCCTACGAGCAGTACTTC.

The chain combines TRBV6-5 with TRBJ2-7, with D unclear. This CDR3 contains 12 residues. V was clipped by 3 bases and J by 5 bases, with 8 bases between them. Looked up from germline, CDR1 is MNHEY and CDR2 is SVGAGI. The CDR3 bases are TGTGCCAGCAGTTATTTAGGCAACGAGCAGTACTTC. Encoded protein: CASSYLGNEQYF.

The V and J genes are TRBV30 and TRBJ2-7; D gene ambiguous. The ends were cut back, 0 bases at V and 2 bases at J, with 8 bases in the middle. There are 13 residues in the CDR3. Germline V CDR1 and CDR2: GTSNPN, SVGIG (reference sequence). The CDR3 region has the DNA TGTGCCTGGAGTGTAACCTTTACCTACGAGCAGTACTTC. Encoded protein: CAWSVTFTYEQYF. Full variable domain (outside the CDR3, taken from reference TRBV30 and TRBJ2-7): SQTIHQWPATLVQPVGSPLSLECTVEGTSNPNLYWYRQAAGRGLQLLFYSVGIGQISSEVPQNLSASRPQDRQFILSSKKLLLSDSGFYLCAWSVTFTYEQYFGPGTRLTVT.

The V and J genes are TRBV10-3 and TRBJ2-3; no clear D. V was pared by 5 bases and J by 1 base, with 10 bases between. The germline CDR1 and CDR2 sequences are ENHRY and SYGVKD. The CDR3 sequence is 14 residues long. The CDR3 region is CAISSSSGTDTQYF. CDR3 nucleotides: TGTGCCATCAGTTCTTCTAGTGGCACAGATACGCAGTATTTT.

This chain joins TRBV25-1 and TRBJ1-2; 7 bases are a match to TRBD1. V trimming: 5 bases; J trimming: 8 bases; junction bases outside the gene matches: 17. The CDR3 consists of 16 residues. Germline assignment: CDR1 MGHDK and CDR2 SYGVNS. CDR3 region: CASSFAGTDKVCGYTF. In DNA, the CDR3 is TGTGCCAGCAGTTTCGCCGGGACAGATAAGGTATGCGGCTACACCTTC.

The chain uses TRBV5-6 and TRBJ2-3; 9 bases fit TRBD1. Germline lookup yields CDR1 SGHDT and CDR2 YYEEEE. This CDR3 is 15 amino acids long. With V trimmed by 0 bases and J by 9 bases, 8 bases remained unmatched. The CDR3 nucleotides are TGTGCCAGCAGCTTGGAACAGGGGGCTCCAGGGACGCAGTATTTT. Its protein product is CASSLEQGAPGTQYF.

The DNA of the CDR3 is TGTGCCAGCAGCTTGGTGTCGGGGTCGGGACGGCAAGAGACCCAGTACTTC. Protein: CASSLVSGSGRQETQYF. The genes are TRBV5-6 and TRBJ2-5; D tentatively fits TRBD1 or TRBD2 (5 bases each). Germline values: CDR1 SGHDT, CDR2 YYEEEE. With 0 bases removed from V and 2 bases from J, the gap between germline ends came to 17 bases. The CDR3 contains 17 residues.

The chain employs TRBV30 and TRBJ2-2; D is ambiguous. Germline V gives CDR1 GTSNPN, CDR2 SVGIG (reference sequence). CDR3 size: 15 residues. The ends were cut back, 2 bases at V and 1 base at J, with 11 bases in the middle. For the CDR3, the DNA is TGTGCCTGGAGTAGAACGGGCCGGAACACCGGGGAGCTGTTTTTT. This translates into CAWSRTGRNTGELFF.